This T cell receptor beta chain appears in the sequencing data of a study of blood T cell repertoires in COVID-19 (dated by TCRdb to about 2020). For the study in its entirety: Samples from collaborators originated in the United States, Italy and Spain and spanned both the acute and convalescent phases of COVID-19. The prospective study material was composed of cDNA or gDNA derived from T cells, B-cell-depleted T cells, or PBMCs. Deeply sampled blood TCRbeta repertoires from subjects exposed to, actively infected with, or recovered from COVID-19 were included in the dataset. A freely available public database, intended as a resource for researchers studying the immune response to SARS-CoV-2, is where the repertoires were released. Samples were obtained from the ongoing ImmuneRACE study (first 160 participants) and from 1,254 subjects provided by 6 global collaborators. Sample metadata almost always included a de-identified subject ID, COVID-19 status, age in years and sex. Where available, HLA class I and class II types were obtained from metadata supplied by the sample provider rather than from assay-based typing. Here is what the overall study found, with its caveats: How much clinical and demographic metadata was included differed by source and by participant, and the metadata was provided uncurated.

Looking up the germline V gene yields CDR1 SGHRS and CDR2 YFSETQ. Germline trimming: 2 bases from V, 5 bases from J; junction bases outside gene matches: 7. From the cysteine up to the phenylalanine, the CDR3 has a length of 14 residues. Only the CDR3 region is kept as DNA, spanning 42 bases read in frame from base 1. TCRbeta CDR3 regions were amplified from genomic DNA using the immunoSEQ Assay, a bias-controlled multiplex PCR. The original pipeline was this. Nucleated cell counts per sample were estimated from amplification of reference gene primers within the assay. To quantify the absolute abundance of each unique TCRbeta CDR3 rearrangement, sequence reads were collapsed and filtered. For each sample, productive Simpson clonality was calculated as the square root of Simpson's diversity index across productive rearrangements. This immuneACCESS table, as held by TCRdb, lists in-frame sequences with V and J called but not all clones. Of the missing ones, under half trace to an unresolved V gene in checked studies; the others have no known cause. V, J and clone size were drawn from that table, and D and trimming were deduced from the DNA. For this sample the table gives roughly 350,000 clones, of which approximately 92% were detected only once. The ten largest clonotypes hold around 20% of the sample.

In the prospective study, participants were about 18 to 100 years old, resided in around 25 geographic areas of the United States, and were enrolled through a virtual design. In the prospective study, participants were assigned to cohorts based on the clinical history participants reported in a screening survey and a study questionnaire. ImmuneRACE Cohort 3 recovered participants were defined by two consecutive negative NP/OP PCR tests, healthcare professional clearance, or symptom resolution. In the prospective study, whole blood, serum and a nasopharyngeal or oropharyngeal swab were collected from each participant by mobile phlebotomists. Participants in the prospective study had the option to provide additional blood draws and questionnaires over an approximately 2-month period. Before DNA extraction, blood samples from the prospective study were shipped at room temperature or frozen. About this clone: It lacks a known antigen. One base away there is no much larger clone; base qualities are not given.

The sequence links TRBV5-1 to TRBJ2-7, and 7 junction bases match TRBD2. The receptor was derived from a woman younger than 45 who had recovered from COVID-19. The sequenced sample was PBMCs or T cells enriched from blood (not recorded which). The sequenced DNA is TGCGCCAGCAGCTTAGCGGGATGGGGTAACGAGCAGTACTTC. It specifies CASSLAGWGNEQYF.